A selection of T cell receptor beta chains follows, all from one sample in a study of T cells in Graves' hyperthyroidism and ophthalmopathy. From the multiplex PCR reads, TCRdb called clonotypes with MiXCR, one entry per CDR3 protein. In the table there are 550,000 to 700,000 distinct CDR3 sequences, 46% of which are singletons. Sequenced sample: peripheral blood or thyroid tissue (not recorded which). The receptors were gathered from an adult woman with Graves' disease, either hyperthyroidism or ophthalmopathy (not recorded which). The CDR3 runs from the conserved cysteine through the conserved F or W. For some rows the clone size is stated as once, few or many, or as a class when expanded; others skip it.

J,size,V,CDR3
TRBJ2-7,NA,TRBV7-2,CASTGLAGGGTQYF
TRBJ1-4,NA,TRBV29-1,CSGGPGMDEKLFF
TRBJ2-7,once,TRBV20-1,CSAPWAGNRAYEQYF
TRBJ1-6,many,TRBV5-4,CASSLYRGSDSPLHF
TRBJ1-5,NA,TRBV19,CASRVSQVSEPQHF
TRBJ1-2,many,TRBV6-6,CASSRLNYGYTF
TRBJ1-2,many,TRBV12-3/TRBV12-4,CASSFGALGGYTF
TRBJ1-2,NA,TRBV7-9,CASRAGTQTYGYTF
TRBJ1-5,many,TRBV27,CASRTNTGSNQPQHF
TRBJ2-7,NA,TRBV28,CASRDRYEQYF
TRBJ1-5,many,TRBV2,CASSRPTAVGNQPQHF
TRBJ1-1,once,TRBV7-9,CASSRGTGVTEAFF
TRBJ2-7,NA,TRBV24-1,CATSDAGTGAYEQYF
TRBJ1-1,many,TRBV14,CASSPDYFWAPGEAFF
TRBJ2-7,many,TRBV6-5,CASSSDASVYEQYF
TRBJ1-2,NA,TRBV7-2,CASSLTGSMGGYTF
TRBJ1-2,NA,TRBV7-9,CASSLAIGQAVRFEGYTF
TRBJ2-7,NA,TRBV20-1,CSALDTRVMAYEQYF
TRBJ2-7,many,TRBV5-6,CASSRLAGGPHEQYF
TRBJ2-5,NA,TRBV20-1,CSPRGRAQETQYF
TRBJ1-5,NA,TRBV7-3,CASSPTPGQLGQPQHF
TRBJ2-7,many,TRBV5-1,CASRAVGGGTYEQYF
TRBJ1-6,NA,TRBV10-3,CASGRGQGQSPLHF
TRBJ1-1,NA,TRBV20-1,CSASIVRDGEAFF